Listed here is a single T cell receptor (beta chain). Its antigen remains unknown. Trimming cost V 4 bases and J 7 bases, with 19 bases left between them. CDR1 MNHEY and CDR2 SVGAGI come from the germline V gene. The CDR3 contains 15 residues. The record originates from a study of T cell responses to AZD1222 COVID-19 vaccine. Study-wide findings and caveats: Donors were mostly white British, more females; clonal diversity possibly underestimated. Receipt of two AZD1222 doses was followed by a rise in Spike-specific TCR breadth and depth. Repertoire sampling happened only post peak T cell response.

Using immunoSEQ multiplex PCR, the repertoire was profiled, and TCRdb retains in-frame clones only, with some absent. The data contain roughly 120,000 clones, 88% of them singletons. The origin of this receptor is an adult in good health. Sequencing was performed on peripheral blood, taken on day 0 of AZD1222 vaccination. V gene TRBV6-5 combines with J gene TRBJ1-2; the D is unclear. The CDR3 DNA reads TGTGCCAGCAGTTCGCCCGGGAACTACTATGGTGGCTACACCTTC. It encodes CASSSPGNYYGGYTF.